Shown below are 2 T cell receptor beta chains from a single sample sequenced in a study of blood T cell repertoires in COVID-19. The method was immunoSEQ multiplex PCR; TCRdb's version includes in-frame clones alone and lacks a portion of them. The data contain a few hundred thousand clones, 65% to 85% of them seen just once; the ten biggest clones take up more than 9%. The material sequenced was peripheral blood. These receptors all come from a woman aged 80 or over with acute or convalescent COVID-19.

This chain uses TRBV18 with TRBJ2-5, with D hard to call. The length of the CDR3 is 15 residues. Germline V gene sequence: CDR1 KGHSH, CDR2 LQKENI. With 3 bases removed from V and 3 bases from J, the gap between germline ends came to 14 bases. The CDR3 nucleotides are TGTGCCAGCTCACCTCGAAACCCTACAGAAGAGACCCAGTACTTC. It is translated as CASSPRNPTEETQYF.

The sample holds a few counts of this clone. The chain uses TRBV19 and TRBJ1-4, with TRBD1 identical over 7 bases. CDR3 length: 15 amino acids. Germline-derived CDR1 and CDR2 are LNHDA and SQIVND (reference sequence). The ends lost 5 bases at V and 7 bases at J; junction bases unmatched: 10. CDR3 sequence (DNA): TGTGCCAGTAGTCCAGGGACAGTCAATGGTGAAAAACTGTTTTTT. This translates into CASSPGTVNGEKLFF.